Here is one TCR beta chain with its context. The data stem from a study of T cell changes during pregnancy in multiple sclerosis. TCRdb's copy holds only in-frame clones and misses some; the assay was immunoSEQ multiplex PCR. The table includes about 59,000 clones, about 94% detected once. The CDR3 consists of 17 residues. The germline V gene encodes CDR1 SGHRS and CDR2 YFSETQ. V lost 4 bases and J lost 8; bases outside the gene matches: 18. The specimen comprised CD8+ T cells from peripheral blood mononuclear cells, sampled after pregnancy. The sequence came from a female donor with multiple sclerosis, enrolled in a pregnancy study. The V gene is TRBV5-1, the J gene TRBJ2-1; 7 positions match TRBD2. The CDR3 nucleotides are TGCGCCAGCAGCCCTAATCGTGGCGGGAGTGAAGGGGATGAGCAGTTCTTC. Its translation: CASSPNRGGSEGDEQFF.